One and the same sample provided the 15 T cell receptor beta chains below, sequenced in a study of T cells in Graves' hyperthyroidism and ophthalmopathy. TCR beta CDR3 regions were amplified from RNA. The HTBI primer set was used in a first-round RT-PCR of the TCR CDR3. One entry per CDR3 protein, called by TCRdb with MiXCR from the multiplex PCR reads. The sample has about half a million distinct CDR3 sequences, roughly 21% seen once. Sequencing was carried out using blood. These receptors were obtained from a man between 40 and 49 years old with Graves' ophthalmopathy.

CDR3 coding DNA: TGTGCCTGGAATCCAGGGGTAGGGCCCAAAAACATTCAGTACTTC. This codes for CAWNPGVGPKNIQYF. This chain links TRBV30 with TRBJ2-4; TRBD1 might be the D (6 bases). Germline CDR1 and CDR2: GTSNPN and SVGIG (reference sequence). V lost 4 bases to trimming and J lost 2 bases, with 15 bases between them. The CDR3 has 15 residues.

The V gene is TRBV9, the J gene TRBJ2-2; tentative D call: TRBD2 (6 bases). Between the trimmed V and J ends, which lost 3 bases and 4 bases, there was a span of 13 bases. This CDR3 spans 15 amino acids. From germline, CDR1 is SGDLS and CDR2 YYNGEE. This CDR3 is CASSAGLLATGELFF. The CDR3 DNA reads as TGTGCCAGCAGCGCGGGACTTCTCGCCACCGGGGAGCTGTTTTTT.

This clonotype was seen ten or more times. The CDR3, as DNA: TGTGCCAGCTCACCCGAATGGGGGATCAATCAGCCCCAGCATTTT. Protein product: CASSPEWGINQPQHF. The J gene is TRBJ1-5, the V gene TRBV18; possibly TRBD1 for D (5 bases). CDR1 and CDR2 from the germline V gene are KGHSH and LQKENI. V was trimmed by 3 bases and J by 3 bases, leaving 12 bases between them. The CDR3 covers 15 residues.

This clonotype was recorded many times. The chain carries TRBV11-2 and TRBJ2-5, with TRBD1 matching 8 bases. Germline CDR1 reads SGHAT; CDR2 reads FQNNGV. The CDR3 spans 16 residues. V gave up 5 bases and J gave up 5 bases; unmatched junction bases: 13. CDR3 sequence reads: CASSLDGTGLSETQYF. Written as DNA, the CDR3 is TGTGCCAGCAGCCTTGATGGGACAGGATTGAGCGAGACCCAGTACTTC.

The rearrangement links TRBV6-1 to TRBJ1-2; D is uncertain. The ends were cut back, 5 bases at V and 8 bases at J, with 21 bases in the middle. Germline CDR1 is MNHNS and CDR2 is SASEGT. The CDR3 has 15 amino acids. The CDR3 DNA follows: TGTGCCAGCAGTCTTGAGGTGGGCCGGAAGACGGGCTACACCTTC. Translation gives CASSLEVGRKTGYTF.

The chain combines TRBV6-1 with TRBJ2-1; maybe TRBD2 (5 bases). The CDR3 is 14 residues long. The V end was cut by 4 bases, the J end by 9 bases, with 16 bases between. Germline values: CDR1 MNHNS, CDR2 SASEGT. CDR3 DNA: TGTGCCAGCAGTGTGGCCCCGGGGTTGACTGAGCAGTTCTTC. Its translation: CASSVAPGLTEQFF.

This clonotype appeared many times. The genes are TRBV5-1 and TRBJ2-7; 7 nucleotides match TRBD1. Losses at the gene ends were 4 bases for V and 2 bases for J; bases not matched to a gene: 6. This CDR3 is built from 14 residues. Germline-derived CDR1 and CDR2 are SGHRS and YFSETQ. The CDR3 loop is CASSGGQIAYEQYF. The CDR3, as DNA: TGCGCCAGCAGCGGGGGACAGATCGCCTACGAGCAGTACTTC.

The sample holds many counts of this clonotype. This rearrangement joins TRBV5-1 to TRBJ2-7; TRBD1 agrees at 7 bases. The germline V gene encodes CDR1 SGHRS and CDR2 YFSETQ. The junction had 7 bases not matched to a gene; V was cut back by 4 bases and J by 3 bases. The CDR3 is made up of 14 amino acids. In DNA form, the CDR3 reads TGCGCCAGCAGCCCGGACAGGACGAACTACGAGCAGTACTTC. Translated: CASSPDRTNYEQYF. Full variable domain (missing parts from reference TRBV5-1 and TRBJ2-7): KAGVTQTPRYLIKTRGQQVTLSCSPISGHRSVSWYQQTPGQGLQFLFEYFSETQRNKGNFPGRFSGRQFSNSRSEMNVSTLELGDSALYLCASSPDRTNYEQYFGPGTRLTVT.

This chain connects TRBV5-1 to TRBJ2-2, with TRBD2 matching 7 bases. The V gene's germline CDR1 is SGHRS and CDR2 YFSETQ. Trimming took 0 bases from V and 3 from J; bases not matched to a gene: 5. The CDR3 is 16 amino acids. As DNA, the CDR3 is TGCGCCAGCAGCTTGGCCGGGGGAGGGGACACCGGGGAGCTGTTTTTT. Encoded protein: CASSLAGGGDTGELFF.

The V gene is TRBV2, the J gene TRBJ1-2, with a weak D call TRBD1 (5 bases). The CDR3 is 15 amino acids. CDR1 SNHLY and CDR2 FYNNEI come from the germline V gene. Trimming left V 0 bases short and J 10 bases short, with 18 bases between. The CDR3 nucleotides read TGTGCCAGCAGTGAAGCAAGGGCGCCAGGGTCGGACTACACCTTC. Protein product: CASSEARAPGSDYTF.

This clonotype was recorded a few times. With a much larger clone just one base away, this may be a read error. The V call is TRBV7-9, the J call TRBJ2-6; D may be TRBD2 (5 bases). The CDR3 runs to 12 residues. Trimming shortened V by 11 bases and J by 0 bases, and 5 bases separated the two germline ends. Germline CDR1 reads SEHNR; CDR2 reads FQNEAQ (reference sequence). CDR3 region: CAGSSGANVLTF. For the CDR3, the DNA is TGTGCCGGGAGCTCTGGGGCCAACGTCCTGACTTTC.

This clonotype has a handful of counts. The chain carries TRBV7-2 and TRBJ1-1; TRBD1 aligns across 7 bases. Germline values: CDR1 SGHTA, CDR2 FQGNSA. The CDR3 has 15 residues. With 5 bases clipped from V and 0 bases from J, the junction kept 6 bases outside the gene matches. In DNA form, the CDR3 reads TGTGCCAGCAGCATAGGCACAGGGGTGAACACTGAAGCTTTCTTT. Protein: CASSIGTGVNTEAFF.

This clonotype was recorded once. The rearrangement links TRBV4-1 to TRBJ2-7; the D gene is possibly TRBD1 (6 bases). This CDR3 is built from 15 residues. The ends were cut back, 1 base at V and 2 bases at J, with 12 bases in the middle. Germline loops: CDR1 MGHRA, CDR2 YSYEKL. CDR3 in amino acids: CASSQGPQGPYEQYF. DNA for the CDR3: TGCGCCAGCAGCCAAGGCCCCCAGGGGCCCTACGAGCAGTACTTC.

The gene calls are TRBV29-1 and TRBJ2-3; D perhaps matches TRBD1 (7 bases). Germline values: CDR1 SQVTM, CDR2 ANQGSEA. The CDR3 contains 14 residues. Trimming removed 7 bases at V and 1 base at J, with 15 bases between. The CDR3 bases are TGCAGCGCCGTACAGGGGACTCGCACAGATACGCAGTATTTT. It yields the protein CSAVQGTRTDTQYF.

V and J are TRBV30 and TRBJ2-1, with TRBD1 matching 12 bases. CDR1 is GTSNPN, CDR2 SVGIG, per germline (reference sequence). This CDR3 contains 19 residues. After removal of 3 bases from V and 3 bases from J, the junction contained 15 bases not matched to a gene. CDR3 in amino acids: CAWRTRDRGLLAGYNEQFF. The CDR3 DNA reads TGTGCCTGGAGAACTCGGGACAGGGGGCTTTTAGCGGGCTACAATGAGCAGTTCTTC.